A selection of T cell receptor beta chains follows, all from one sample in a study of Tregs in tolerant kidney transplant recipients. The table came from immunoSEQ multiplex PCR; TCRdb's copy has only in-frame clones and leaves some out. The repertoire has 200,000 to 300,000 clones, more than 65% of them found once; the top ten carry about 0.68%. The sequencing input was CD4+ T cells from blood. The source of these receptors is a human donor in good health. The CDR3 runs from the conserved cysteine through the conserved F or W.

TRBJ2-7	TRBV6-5	CASRDGTGGPYEQYF
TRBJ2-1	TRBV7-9	CASSALGGEQFF
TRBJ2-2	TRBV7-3	CASSLGTKNTGELFF
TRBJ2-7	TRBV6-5	CASQRGGTAYEQYF
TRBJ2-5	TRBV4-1	CASSQLGQIQYF
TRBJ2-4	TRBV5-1	CASRPGTVENIQYF
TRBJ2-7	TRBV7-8	CASSLMRHTYEQYF
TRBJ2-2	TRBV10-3	CAISGTSASNTGELFF
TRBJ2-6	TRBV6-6	CASRSFVGTGANVLTF
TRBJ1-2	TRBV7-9	CASSLGAGANYGYTF
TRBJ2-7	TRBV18	CASSPGTATYEQYF
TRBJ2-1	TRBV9	CASSILPPGLAGGREQFF
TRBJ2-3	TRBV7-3	CASSLQLVGTDTQYF
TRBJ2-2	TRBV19	CATWTGWSSGRSHTGELFF
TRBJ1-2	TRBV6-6	CASGRANYGYTF
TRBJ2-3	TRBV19	CASSRAPDRDTDTQYF
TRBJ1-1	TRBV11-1	CASSLVGTLNTEAFF
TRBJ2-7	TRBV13	CASSPRRGTGEQYF
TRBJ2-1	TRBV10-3	CAISAGLAGLNEQFF
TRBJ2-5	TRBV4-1	CASSRTPGPQETQYF
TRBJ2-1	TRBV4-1	CASSQSGQGGFNEQFF
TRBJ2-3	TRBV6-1	CASRGHSLTDTQYF
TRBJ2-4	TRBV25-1	CASSPFGEDIQYF
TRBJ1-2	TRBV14	CASSQGGTRGYTF
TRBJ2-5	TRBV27	CASPSGDMSQETQYF
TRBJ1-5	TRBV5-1	CASSLGDSSNQPQHF
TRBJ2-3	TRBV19	CASKREGPTTDTQYF
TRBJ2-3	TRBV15	CATSNRGITDTQYF
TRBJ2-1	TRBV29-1	CSVTRTSGGAFYNEQFF
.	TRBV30	CAWAGTRSIYEQYF
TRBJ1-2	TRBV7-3	CASSLRQGGGYTF
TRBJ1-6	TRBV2	CASWEGRYNSPLHF